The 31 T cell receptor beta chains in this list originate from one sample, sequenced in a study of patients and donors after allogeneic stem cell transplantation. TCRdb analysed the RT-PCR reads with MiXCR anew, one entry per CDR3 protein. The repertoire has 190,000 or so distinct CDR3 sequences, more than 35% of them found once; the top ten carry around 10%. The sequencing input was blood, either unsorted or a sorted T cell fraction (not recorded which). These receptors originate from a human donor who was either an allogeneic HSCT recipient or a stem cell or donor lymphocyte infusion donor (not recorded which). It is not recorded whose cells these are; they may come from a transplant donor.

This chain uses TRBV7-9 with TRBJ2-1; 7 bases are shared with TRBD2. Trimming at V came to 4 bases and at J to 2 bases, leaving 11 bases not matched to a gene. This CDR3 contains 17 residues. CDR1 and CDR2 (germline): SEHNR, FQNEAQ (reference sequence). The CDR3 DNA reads TGTGCCAGCAGCTCTCGGGGCGGGACTAAGACCTACAATGAGCAGTTCTTC. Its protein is CASSSRGGTKTYNEQFF.

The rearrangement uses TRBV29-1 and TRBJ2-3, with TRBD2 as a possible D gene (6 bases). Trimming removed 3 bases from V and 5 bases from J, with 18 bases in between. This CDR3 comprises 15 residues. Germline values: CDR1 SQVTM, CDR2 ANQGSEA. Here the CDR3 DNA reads TGCAGCGTTGAGGAGCGGGCAGGGCGAGGAGATACGCAGTATTTT. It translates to CSVEERAGRGDTQYF.

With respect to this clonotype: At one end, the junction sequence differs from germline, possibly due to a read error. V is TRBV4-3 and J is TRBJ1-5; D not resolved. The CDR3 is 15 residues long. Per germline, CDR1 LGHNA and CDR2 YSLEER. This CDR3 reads CASSQDRLSNQPQHF. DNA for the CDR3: TGCGCCAGCAGCCAAGATAGGCTAAGCAATCAGCCCCAGCACTTT.

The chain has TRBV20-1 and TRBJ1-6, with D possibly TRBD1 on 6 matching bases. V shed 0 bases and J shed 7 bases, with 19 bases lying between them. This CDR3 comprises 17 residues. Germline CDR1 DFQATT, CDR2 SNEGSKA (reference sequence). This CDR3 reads CSARDGGEDSWNSPLHF. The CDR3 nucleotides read TGCAGTGCTAGAGATGGGGGCGAGGACAGCTGGAATTCACCCCTCCACTTT.

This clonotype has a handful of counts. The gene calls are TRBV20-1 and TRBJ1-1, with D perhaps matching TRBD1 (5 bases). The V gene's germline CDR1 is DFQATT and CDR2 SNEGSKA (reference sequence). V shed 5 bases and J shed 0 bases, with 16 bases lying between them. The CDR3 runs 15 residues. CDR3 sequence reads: CSASFPGRLNTEAFF. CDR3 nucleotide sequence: TGCAGTGCTTCATTTCCGGGACGTCTGAACACTGAAGCTTTCTTT.

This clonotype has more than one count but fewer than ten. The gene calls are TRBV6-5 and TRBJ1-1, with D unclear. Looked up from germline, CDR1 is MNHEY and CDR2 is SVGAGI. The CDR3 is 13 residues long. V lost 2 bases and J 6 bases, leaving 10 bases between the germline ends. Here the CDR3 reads CASSYITSAEAFF. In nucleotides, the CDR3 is TGTGCCAGCAGTTACATTACAAGCGCTGAAGCTTTCTTT.

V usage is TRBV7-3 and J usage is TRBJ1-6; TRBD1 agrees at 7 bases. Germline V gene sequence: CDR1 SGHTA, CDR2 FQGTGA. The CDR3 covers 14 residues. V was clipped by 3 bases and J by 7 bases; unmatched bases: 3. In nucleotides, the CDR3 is TGTGCCAGCAGCTTGAGGGGGCCCAATTCACCCCTCCACTTT. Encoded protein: CASSLRGPNSPLHF.

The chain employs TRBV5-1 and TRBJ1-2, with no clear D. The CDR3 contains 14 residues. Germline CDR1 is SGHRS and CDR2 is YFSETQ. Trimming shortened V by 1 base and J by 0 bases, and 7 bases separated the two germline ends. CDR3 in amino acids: CASSLKPANYGYTF. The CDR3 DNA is TGCGCCAGCAGCTTGAAGCCAGCTAACTATGGCTACACCTTC. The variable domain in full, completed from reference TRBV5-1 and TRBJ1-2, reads KAGVTQTPRYLIKTRGQQVTLSCSPISGHRSVSWYQQTPGQGLQFLFEYFSETQRNKGNFPGRFSGRQFSNSRSEMNVSTLELGDSALYLCASSLKPANYGYTFGSGTRLTVV.

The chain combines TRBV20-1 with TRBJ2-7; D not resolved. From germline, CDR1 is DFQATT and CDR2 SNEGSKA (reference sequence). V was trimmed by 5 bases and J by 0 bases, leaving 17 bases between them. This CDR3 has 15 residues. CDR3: CSAPPPVQSSYEQYF. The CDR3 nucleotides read TGCAGTGCTCCGCCCCCTGTCCAGAGCTCCTACGAGCAGTACTTC.

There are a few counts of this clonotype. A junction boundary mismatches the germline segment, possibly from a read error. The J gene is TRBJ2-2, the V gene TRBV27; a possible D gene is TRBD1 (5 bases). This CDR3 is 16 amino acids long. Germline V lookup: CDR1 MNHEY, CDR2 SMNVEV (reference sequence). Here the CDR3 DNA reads TGTGCAAGCAGTTCGGCAGGGTTTGGTGGGACCGGGGAGCTGTTTTTT. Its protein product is CASSSAGFGGTGELFF.

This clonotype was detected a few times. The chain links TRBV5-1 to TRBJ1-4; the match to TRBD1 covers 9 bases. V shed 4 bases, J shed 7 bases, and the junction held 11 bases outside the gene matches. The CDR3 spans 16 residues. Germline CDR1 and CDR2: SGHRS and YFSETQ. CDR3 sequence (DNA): TGCGCCAGCAGCGACGGCCGGACAGGGGCAGGTGAAAAACTGTTTTTT. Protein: CASSDGRTGAGEKLFF.

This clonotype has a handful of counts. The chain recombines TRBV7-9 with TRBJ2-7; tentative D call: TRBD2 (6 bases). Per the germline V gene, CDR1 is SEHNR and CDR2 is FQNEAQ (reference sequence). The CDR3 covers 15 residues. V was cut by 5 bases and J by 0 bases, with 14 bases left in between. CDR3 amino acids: CASSRSGKSSYEQYF. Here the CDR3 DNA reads TGTGCCAGCAGCCGTAGCGGAAAGAGCTCCTACGAGCAGTACTTC.

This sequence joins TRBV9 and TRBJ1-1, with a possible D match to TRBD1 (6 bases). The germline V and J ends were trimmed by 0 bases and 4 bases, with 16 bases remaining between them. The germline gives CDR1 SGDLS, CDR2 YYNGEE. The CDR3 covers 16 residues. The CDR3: CASSVAQGGGSTEAFF. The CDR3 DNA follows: TGTGCCAGCAGCGTAGCACAGGGCGGAGGGAGCACTGAAGCTTTCTTT.

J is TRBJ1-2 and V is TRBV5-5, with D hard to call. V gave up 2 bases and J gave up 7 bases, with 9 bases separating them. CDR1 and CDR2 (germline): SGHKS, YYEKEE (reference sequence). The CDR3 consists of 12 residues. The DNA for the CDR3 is TGTGCCAGCAGCTTCGGGTATAGTGGCTACACCTTC. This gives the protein CASSFGYSGYTF.

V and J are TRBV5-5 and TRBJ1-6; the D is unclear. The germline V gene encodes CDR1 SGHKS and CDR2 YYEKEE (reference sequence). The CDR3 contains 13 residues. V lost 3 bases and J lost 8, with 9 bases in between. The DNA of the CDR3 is TGTGCCAGCAGCTCGGAGGACTATTCACCCCTCCACTTT. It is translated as CASSSEDYSPLHF.

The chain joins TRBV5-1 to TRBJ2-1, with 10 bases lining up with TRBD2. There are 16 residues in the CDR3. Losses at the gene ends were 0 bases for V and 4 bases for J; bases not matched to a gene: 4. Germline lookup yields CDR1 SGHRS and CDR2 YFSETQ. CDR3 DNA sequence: TGCGCCAGCAGCTTGGGTAGCGGGGGGTCTTACAATGAGCAGTTCTTC. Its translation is CASSLGSGGSYNEQFF.

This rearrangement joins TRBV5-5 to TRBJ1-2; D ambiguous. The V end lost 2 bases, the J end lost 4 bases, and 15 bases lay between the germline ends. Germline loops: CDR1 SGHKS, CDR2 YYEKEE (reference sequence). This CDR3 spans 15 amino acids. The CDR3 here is CASSFRTAETYGYTF. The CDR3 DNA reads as TGTGCCAGCAGCTTCCGGACCGCAGAAACCTATGGCTACACCTTC.

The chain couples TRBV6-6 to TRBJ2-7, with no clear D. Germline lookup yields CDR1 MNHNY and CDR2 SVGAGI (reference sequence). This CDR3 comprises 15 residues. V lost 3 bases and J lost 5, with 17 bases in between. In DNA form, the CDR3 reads TGTGCCAGCAGTTATAGGGCTGAAATATCCCACGAGCAGTACTTC. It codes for CASSYRAEISHEQYF.

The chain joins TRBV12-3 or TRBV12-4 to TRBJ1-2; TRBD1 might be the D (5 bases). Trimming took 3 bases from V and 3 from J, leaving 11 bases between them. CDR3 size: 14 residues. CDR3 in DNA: TGTGCCAGCAGTTTCCAGGGTAGTGACTATGGCTACACCTTC. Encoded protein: CASSFQGSDYGYTF.

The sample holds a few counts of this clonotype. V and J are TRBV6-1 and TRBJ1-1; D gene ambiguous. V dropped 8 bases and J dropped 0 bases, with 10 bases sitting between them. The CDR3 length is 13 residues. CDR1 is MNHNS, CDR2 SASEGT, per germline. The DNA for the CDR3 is TGTGCCAGCTACGGACCCTTGAACACTGAAGCTTTCTTT. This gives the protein CASYGPLNTEAFF.

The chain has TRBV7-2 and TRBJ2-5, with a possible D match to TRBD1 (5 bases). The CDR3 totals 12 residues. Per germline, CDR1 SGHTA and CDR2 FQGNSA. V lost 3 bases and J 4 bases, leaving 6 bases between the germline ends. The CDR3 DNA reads TGTGCCAGCAGCTTCAGGGCAGAGACCCAGTACTTC. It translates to CASSFRAETQYF.

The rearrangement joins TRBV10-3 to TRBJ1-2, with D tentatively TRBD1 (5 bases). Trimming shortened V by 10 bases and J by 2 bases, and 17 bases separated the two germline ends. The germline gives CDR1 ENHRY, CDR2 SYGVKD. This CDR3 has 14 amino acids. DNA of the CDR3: TGTGCCACCTCCCCGGAGGGGCGCAACTATGGCTACACCTTC. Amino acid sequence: CATSPEGRNYGYTF.

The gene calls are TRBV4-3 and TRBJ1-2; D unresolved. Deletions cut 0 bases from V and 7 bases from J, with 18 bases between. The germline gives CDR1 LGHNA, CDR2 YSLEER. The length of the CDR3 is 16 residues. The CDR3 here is CASSQESKLVLSGYTF. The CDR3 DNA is TGCGCCAGCAGCCAAGAGAGTAAACTCGTACTAAGTGGCTACACCTTC.

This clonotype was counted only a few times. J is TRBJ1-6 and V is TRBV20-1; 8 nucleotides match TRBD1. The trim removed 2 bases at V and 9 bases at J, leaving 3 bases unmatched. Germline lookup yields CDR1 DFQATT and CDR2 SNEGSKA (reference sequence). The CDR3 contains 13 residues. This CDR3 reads CSARTGGGSPLHF. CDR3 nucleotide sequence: TGCAGTGCTAGAACAGGGGGGGGTTCACCCCTCCACTTT.

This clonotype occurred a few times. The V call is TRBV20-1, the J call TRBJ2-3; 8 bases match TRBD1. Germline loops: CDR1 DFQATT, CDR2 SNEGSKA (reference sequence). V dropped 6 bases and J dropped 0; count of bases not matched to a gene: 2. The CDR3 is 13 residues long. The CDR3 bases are TGCAGTGCCCGACAGGGGAGCACAGATACGCAGTATTTT. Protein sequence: CSARQGSTDTQYF.

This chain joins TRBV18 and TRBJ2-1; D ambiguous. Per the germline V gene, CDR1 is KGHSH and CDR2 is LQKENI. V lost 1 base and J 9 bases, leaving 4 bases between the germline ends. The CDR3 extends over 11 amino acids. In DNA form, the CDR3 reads TGTGCCAGCTCACCACAGGTTGAGCAGTTCTTC. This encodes CASSPQVEQFF.

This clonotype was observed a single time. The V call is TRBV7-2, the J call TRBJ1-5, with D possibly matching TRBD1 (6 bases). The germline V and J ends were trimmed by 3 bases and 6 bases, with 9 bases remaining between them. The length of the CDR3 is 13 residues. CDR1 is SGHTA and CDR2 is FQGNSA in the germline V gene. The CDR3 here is CASSFTGIQPQHF. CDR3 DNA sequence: TGTGCCAGCAGCTTTACAGGGATTCAGCCCCAGCATTTT.

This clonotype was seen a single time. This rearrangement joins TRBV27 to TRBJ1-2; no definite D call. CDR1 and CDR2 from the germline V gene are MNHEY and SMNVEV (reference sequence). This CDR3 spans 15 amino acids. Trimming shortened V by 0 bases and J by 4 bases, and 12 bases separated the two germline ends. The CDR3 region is CASSLSWRRPYGYTF. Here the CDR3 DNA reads TGTGCCAGCAGTTTATCGTGGCGGCGGCCCTATGGCTACACCTTC.

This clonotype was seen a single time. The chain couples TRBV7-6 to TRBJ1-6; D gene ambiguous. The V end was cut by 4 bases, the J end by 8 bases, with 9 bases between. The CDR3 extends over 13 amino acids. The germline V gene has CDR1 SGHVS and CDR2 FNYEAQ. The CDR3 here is CASSSVLDSPLHF. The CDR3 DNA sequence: TGTGCCAGCAGCTCTGTTTTGGATTCACCCCTCCACTTT.

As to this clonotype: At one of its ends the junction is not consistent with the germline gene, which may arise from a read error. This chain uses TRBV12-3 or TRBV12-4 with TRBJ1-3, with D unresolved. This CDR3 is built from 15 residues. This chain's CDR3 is CASSLSGSSENTIYF. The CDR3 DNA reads TGTGCCAGCAGTTTATCGGGGAGCTCTGAAAACACCATATATTTT.

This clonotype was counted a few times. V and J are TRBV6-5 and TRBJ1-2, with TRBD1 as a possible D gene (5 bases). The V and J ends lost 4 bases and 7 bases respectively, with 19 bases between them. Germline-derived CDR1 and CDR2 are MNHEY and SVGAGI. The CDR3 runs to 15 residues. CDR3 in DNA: TGTGCCAGCAGTTCCATCAGATCTAGGGACGGTGGCTACACCTTC. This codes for CASSSIRSRDGGYTF.